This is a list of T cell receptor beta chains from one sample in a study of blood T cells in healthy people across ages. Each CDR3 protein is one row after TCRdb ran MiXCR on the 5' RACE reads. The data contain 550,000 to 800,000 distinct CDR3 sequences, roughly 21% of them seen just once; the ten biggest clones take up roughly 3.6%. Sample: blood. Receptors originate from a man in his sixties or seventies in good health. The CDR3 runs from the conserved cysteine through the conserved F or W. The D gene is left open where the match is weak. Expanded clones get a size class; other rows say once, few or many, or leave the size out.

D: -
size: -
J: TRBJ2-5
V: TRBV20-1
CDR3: CSVVPGGEETQYF
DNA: TGCAGTGTTGTTCCGGGTGGGGAAGAGACCCAGTACTTC

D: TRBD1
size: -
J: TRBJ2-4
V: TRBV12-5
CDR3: CASGFSRQGTTQYF
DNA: TGTGCTAGTGGTTTCAGCCGACAGGGCACCACTCAGTACTTC

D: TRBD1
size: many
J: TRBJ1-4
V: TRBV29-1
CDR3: CSVRQGTNEKLFF
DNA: TGCAGCGTTAGACAGGGGACTAATGAAAAACTGTTTTTT

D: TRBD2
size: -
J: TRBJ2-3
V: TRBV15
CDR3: CATSREPAGSTDTQYF
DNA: TGTGCCACCAGCAGAGAGCCAGCGGGAAGCACAGATACGCAGTATTTT

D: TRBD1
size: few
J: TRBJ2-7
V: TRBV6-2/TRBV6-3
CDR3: CASCVDRDRSYEQYF
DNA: TGTGCCAGCTGTGTCGACCGGGACAGGTCCTACGAGCAGTACTTC

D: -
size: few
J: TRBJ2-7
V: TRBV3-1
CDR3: CASSQVKEQYF
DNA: TGTGCCAGCAGCCAAGTAAAAGAGCAGTACTTC

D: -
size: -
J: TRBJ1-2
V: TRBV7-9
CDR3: CASTQMGYGYTF
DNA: TGTGCCAGCACCCAAATGGGGTATGGCTACACCTTC

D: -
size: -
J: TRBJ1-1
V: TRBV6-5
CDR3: CATKRQPNTEAFF
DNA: TGTGCCACCAAACGACAGCCGAACACTGAAGCTTTCTTT

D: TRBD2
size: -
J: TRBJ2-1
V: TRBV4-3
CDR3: CASSQEASGYNEQFF
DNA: TGCGCCAGCAGCCAAGAGGCTAGCGGGTACAATGAGCAGTTCTTC

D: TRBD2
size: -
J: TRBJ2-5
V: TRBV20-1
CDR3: CSANPLLAGATHF
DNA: TGCAGTGCTAACCCTCTCCTAGCGGGAGCCACCCACTTC

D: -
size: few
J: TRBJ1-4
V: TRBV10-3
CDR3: CAISERQQASEEKLFF
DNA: TGTGCCATCAGTGAGCGCCAACAGGCATCGGAGGAAAAACTGTTTTTT

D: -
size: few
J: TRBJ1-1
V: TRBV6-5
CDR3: CASRSQGTEAFF
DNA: TGTGCCAGCAGGTCCCAGGGCACTGAAGCTTTCTTT

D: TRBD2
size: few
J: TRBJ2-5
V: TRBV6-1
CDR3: CASSGGRGVAGETQYF
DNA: TGTGCCAGCAGTGGCGGGAGAGGAGTTGCGGGAGAGACCCAGTACTTC

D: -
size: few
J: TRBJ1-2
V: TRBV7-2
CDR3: CASSLEGGLNYGYTF
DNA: TGTGCCAGCAGCTTAGAGGGGGGCCTTAACTATGGCTACACCTTC

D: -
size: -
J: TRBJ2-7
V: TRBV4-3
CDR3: CASSQGTRSPYEQYF
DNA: TGCGCCAGCAGCCAAGGAACCCGGTCCCCCTACGAGCAGTACTTC

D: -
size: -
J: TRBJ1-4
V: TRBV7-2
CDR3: CASSLGFEKLFF
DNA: TGTGCCAGCAGCTTAGGCTTTGAAAAACTGTTTTTT

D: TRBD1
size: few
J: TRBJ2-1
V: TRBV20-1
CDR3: CSDRQGSYNEQFF
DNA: TGCAGTGATAGACAGGGTAGCTACAATGAGCAGTTCTTC

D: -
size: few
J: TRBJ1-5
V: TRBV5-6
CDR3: CASSRGQLNQPQHF
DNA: TGTGCCAGCAGCAGAGGACAGCTCAATCAGCCCCAGCATTTT

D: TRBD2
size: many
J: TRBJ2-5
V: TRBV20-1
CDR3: CSATSGWDQETQYF
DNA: TGCAGTGCTACTAGCGGTTGGGACCAAGAGACCCAGTACTTC

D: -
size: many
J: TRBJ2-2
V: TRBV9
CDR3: CASSPQGTGELFF
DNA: TGTGCCAGCAGCCCACAGGGAACCGGGGAGCTGTTTTTT

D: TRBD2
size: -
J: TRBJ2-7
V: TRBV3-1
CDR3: CASSQASGRAVQQYF
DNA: TGTGCCAGCAGCCAAGCTAGCGGGAGGGCCGTACAGCAGTACTTC

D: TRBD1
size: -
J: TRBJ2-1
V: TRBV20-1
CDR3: CSARERQGPPTYNEQFF
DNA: TGCAGTGCTAGAGAAAGACAGGGGCCTCCGACCTACAATGAGCAGTTCTTC

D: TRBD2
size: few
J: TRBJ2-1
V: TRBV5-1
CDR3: CASTNSGRINEQFF
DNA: TGCGCCAGCACGAATAGCGGGAGGATCAATGAGCAGTTCTTC

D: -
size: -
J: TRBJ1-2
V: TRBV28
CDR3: CASSQGANTYGYTF
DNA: TGTGCCAGCAGTCAAGGGGCCAACACCTATGGCTACACCTTC

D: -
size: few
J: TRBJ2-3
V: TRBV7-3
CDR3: CASSSTGGGMQYF
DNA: TGTGCCAGCAGCTCAACAGGGGGGGGAATGCAGTATTTT

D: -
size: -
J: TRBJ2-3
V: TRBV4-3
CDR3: CASSRDRVLGTDTQYF
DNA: TGCGCCAGCAGCCGAGATCGGGTTCTGGGAACAGATACGCAGTATTTT

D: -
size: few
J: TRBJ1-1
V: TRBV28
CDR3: CASSLGRAGTEAFF
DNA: TGTGCCAGCAGTTTGGGGAGGGCGGGGACTGAAGCTTTCTTT

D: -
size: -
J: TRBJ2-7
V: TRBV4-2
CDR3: CASSRVSGAYEQYF
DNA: TGTGCCAGCAGCCGGGTTAGCGGAGCCTACGAGCAGTACTTC

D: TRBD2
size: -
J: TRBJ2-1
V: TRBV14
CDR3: CASSWTSGSYEQFF
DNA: TGTGCCAGCAGCTGGACTAGCGGGAGCTATGAGCAGTTCTTC

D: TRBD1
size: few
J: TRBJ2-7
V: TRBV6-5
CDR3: CASRESWDRAYEQYF
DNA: TGTGCCAGCAGGGAGAGCTGGGACAGGGCCTACGAGCAGTACTTC

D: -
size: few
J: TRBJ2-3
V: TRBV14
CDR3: CASSQAGSDTQYF
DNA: TGTGCCAGCAGCCAAGCCGGGTCAGATACGCAGTATTTT

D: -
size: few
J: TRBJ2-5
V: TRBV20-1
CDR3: CSASQQRPQETQYF
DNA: TGCAGTGCTAGTCAACAGAGGCCCCAAGAGACCCAGTACTTC

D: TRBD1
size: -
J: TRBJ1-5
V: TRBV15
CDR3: CATSGGQGSQPQHF
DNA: TGTGCCACCAGCGGTGGACAGGGCAGCCAGCCCCAGCATTTT

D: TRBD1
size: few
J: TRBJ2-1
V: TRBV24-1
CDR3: CATSEGTGRPYNEQFF
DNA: TGTGCCACCAGTGAAGGGACAGGGCGGCCATACAATGAGCAGTTCTTC

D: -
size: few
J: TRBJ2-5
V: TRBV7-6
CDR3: CASSLGLGSGEIQYF
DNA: TGTGCCAGCAGCTTAGGACTGGGGAGTGGGGAGATCCAGTACTTC

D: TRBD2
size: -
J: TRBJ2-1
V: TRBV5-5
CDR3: CASSSGRASYNEQFF
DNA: TGTGCCAGCAGTAGCGGGAGGGCCTCCTACAATGAGCAGTTCTTC

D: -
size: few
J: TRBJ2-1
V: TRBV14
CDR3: CASSQVLLNEQFF
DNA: TGTGCCAGCAGCCAAGTTCTACTCAATGAGCAGTTCTTC

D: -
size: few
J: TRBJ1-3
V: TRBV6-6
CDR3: CASEGNSGNTIYF
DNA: TGTGCCAGCGAGGGCAACTCTGGAAACACCATATATTTT

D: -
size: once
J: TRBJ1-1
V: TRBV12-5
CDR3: CASGPGQPNAEAFF
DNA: TGTGCTAGTGGTCCGGGGCAGCCGAACGCTGAAGCTTTCTTT

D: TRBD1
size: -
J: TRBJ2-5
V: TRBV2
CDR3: CASSKEQGVEETQYF
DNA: TGTGCCAGCAGTAAGGAACAGGGGGTTGAGGAGACCCAGTACTTC

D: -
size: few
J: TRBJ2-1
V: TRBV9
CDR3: CASSGSHSSYNEQFF
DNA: TGTGCCAGCAGCGGGTCCCACTCCTCCTACAATGAGCAGTTCTTC

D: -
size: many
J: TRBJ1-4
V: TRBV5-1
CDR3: CASSANMGILFF
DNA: TGCGCCAGCAGCGCCAACATGGGGATCCTGTTTTTT

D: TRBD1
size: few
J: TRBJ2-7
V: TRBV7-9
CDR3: CASSSQGDPYEQYF
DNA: TGTGCCAGCAGCTCTCAGGGGGACCCCTACGAGCAGTACTTC

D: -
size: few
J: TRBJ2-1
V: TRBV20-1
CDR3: CSASPGTLGSYNEQFF
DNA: TGCAGTGCTAGTCCAGGGACGTTGGGATCCTACAATGAGCAGTTCTTC

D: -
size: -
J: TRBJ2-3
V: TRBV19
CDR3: CASSVASTDTQYF
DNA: TGTGCCAGTAGTGTTGCTAGCACAGATACGCAGTATTTT

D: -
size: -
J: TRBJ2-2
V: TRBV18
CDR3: CASYNRGPGYFTGELFF
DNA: TGTGCCAGCTATAACAGAGGCCCAGGGTATTTCACCGGGGAGCTGTTTTTT

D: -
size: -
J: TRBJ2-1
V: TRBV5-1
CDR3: CASGAGQRNEQFF
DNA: TGCGCCAGCGGTGCGGGACAAAGGAATGAGCAGTTCTTC

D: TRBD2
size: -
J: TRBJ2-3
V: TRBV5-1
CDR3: CASSPGLAGSGGDTQYF
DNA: TGCGCCAGCAGCCCGGGGCTAGCGGGATCAGGAGGAGATACGCAGTATTTT

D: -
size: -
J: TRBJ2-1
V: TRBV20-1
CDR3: CSASGAGNNEQFF
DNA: TGCAGTGCATCCGGAGCGGGCAACAATGAGCAGTTCTTC

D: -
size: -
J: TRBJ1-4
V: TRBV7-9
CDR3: CASSSALGVSEKLFF
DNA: TGTGCCAGCAGCTCAGCTCTGGGCGTGAGTGAAAAACTGTTTTTT

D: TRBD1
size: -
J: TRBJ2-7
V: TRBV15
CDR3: CATSLGGQGSYEQYF
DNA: TGTGCCACCAGCCTTGGGGGACAGGGGTCCTACGAGCAGTACTTC

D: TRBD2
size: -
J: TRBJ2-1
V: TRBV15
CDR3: CATSRGNSGSYNEQFF
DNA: TGTGCCACCAGCAGGGGGAATAGCGGGAGTTACAATGAGCAGTTCTTC

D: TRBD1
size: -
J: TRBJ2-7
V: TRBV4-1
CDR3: CASSQARTGSYEQYF
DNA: TGCGCCAGCAGCCAAGCCCGGACAGGATCCTACGAGCAGTACTTC

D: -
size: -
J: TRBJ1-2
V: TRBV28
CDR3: CASSLSQYYGYTF
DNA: TGTGCCAGCAGTTTGTCCCAGTACTATGGCTACACCTTC

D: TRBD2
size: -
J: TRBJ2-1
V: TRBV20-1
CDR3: CSARSLYGRRGDEQFF
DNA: TGCAGTGCTAGATCCCTTTACGGGAGGCGAGGGGATGAGCAGTTCTTC

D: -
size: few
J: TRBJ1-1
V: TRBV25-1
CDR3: CASSEGGEAFF
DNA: TGTGCCAGCAGTGAAGGGGGGGAAGCTTTCTTT

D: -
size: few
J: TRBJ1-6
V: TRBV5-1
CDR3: CASSPEGSNSPLHF
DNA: TGCGCCAGCAGCCCCGAGGGGTCTAATTCACCCCTCCACTTT

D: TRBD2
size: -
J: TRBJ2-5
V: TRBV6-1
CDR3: CASRGAGGFF
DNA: TGTGCCAGCAGGGGAGCGGGGGGGTTCTTC

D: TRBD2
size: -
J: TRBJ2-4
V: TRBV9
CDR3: CASSFTLSVSGRAGLPRNQYF
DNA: TGTGCCAGCAGTTTCACCTTGTCGGTTAGCGGGAGGGCCGGGCTCCCTAGGAATCAGTACTTC